The sequence of this T cell receptor (beta chain) was determined in a study of control samples from healthy donors and cancer patients. Sequenced by immunoSEQ multiplex PCR; TCRdb stores in-frame clones only, minus some. The table includes 100,000 to 150,000 clones, around 90% detected once. The sequence came from a man between 18 and 35 years old in good health. The sequenced sample was blood.

The CDR3 loop reads CASSHRAGDSYNSPLHF. The CDR3 DNA follows: TGTGCCAGCAGCCACAGAGCCGGGGACTCATATAATTCACCCCTCCACTTT. The chain has TRBV14 and TRBJ1-6; D might be TRBD1 (5 bases). This CDR3 contains 17 residues. Germline V gene data show CDR1 as SGHDN and CDR2 as FVKESK. Trimming cost V 3 bases and J 4 bases, with 16 bases left between them.